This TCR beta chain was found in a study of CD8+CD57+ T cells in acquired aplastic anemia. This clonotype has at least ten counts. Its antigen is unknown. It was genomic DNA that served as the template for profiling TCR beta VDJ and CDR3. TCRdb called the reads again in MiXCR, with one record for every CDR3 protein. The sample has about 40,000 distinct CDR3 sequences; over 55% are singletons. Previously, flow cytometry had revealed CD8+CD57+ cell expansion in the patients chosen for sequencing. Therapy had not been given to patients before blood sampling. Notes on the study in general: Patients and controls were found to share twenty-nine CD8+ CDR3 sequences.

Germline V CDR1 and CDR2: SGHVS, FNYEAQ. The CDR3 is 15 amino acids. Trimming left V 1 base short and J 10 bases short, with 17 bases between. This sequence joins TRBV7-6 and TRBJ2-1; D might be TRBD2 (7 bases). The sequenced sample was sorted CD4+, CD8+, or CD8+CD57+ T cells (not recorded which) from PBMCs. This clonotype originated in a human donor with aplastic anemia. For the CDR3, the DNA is TGTGCCAGCAGCTTAGAGTGGGGGGGGGGACACGAGCAGTTCTTC. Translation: CASSLEWGGGHEQFF.